The rows below give T cell receptor beta chains drawn from one sample of a study of T cell changes during pregnancy in multiple sclerosis. Sequencing was performed with immunoSEQ multiplex PCR; in TCRdb, only in-frame clones are kept and a portion is missing. The data contain tens of thousands of clones, roughly 92% of them singletons. The starting material was peripheral blood, obtained in the third trimester of pregnancy. These receptor sequences come from a female donor in good health, enrolled as a control in a pregnancy study. Both conserved end residues are part of each CDR3. Size tells how often a clone was seen (once, few, many) or the class of an expanded clone, and some rows leave it out.

J	size	V	CDR3
TRBJ2-7	.	TRBV28	CASRSYEQYF
TRBJ1-1	.	TRBV6-1	CASRSNTEAFF
TRBJ2-7	.	TRBV15	CATSRGTSRMYEQYF
TRBJ1-4	.	TRBV4-1	CASSQEGGTGWNEKLFF
TRBJ2-1	.	TRBV10-3	CAISDSYWESVSSGGSSYNEQFF
TRBJ1-1	.	TRBV28	CASINNWSEAFF
TRBJ2-1	.	TRBV27	CASSLSPGYNEQFF
TRBJ2-5	few	TRBV19	CASSIGGTRPETQYF
TRBJ2-1	.	TRBV19	CASSGTSSWGSYNEQFF
TRBJ1-2	.	TRBV5-6	CASFRRQGGYTF
TRBJ2-7	.	TRBV11-1	CASSPEGGRDSYEQYF
TRBJ2-1	.	TRBV11-3	CASSLDREQVQFF
TRBJ1-2	once	TRBV9	CASSGDPGETNYGYTF
TRBJ2-5	.	TRBV18	CASSPRGGGQETQYF
TRBJ2-4	.	TRBV27	CASSWAGKAIQYF
TRBJ2-3	.	TRBV5-1	CASSLARARGLADTQYF
TRBJ1-5	.	TRBV9	CASSAGQGGQPQHF
TRBJ2-1	.	TRBV7-2	CASSLGSHLVNEQFF
TRBJ1-2	.	TRBV19	CASKPDAGGGYGYTF
TRBJ2-1	.	TRBV6-4	CASSPNPIAGTSELYNEQFF
TRBJ1-1	.	TRBV6-5	CASSSGVGNTEAFF
TRBJ1-2	.	TRBV25-1	CASSEAYDRGVGYGYTF
TRBJ1-3	.	TRBV6-6	CASSSANQGSGNTIYF
TRBJ2-1	.	TRBV19	CASSAGTLALYNEQFF
TRBJ2-7	.	TRBV7-2	CASSLGGRLYEQYF
TRBJ1-2	.	TRBV28	CASSSGQGNYGYTF
TRBJ2-3	.	TRBV30	CAWGTSGASDTQYF
TRBJ2-7	once	TRBV12-5	CASGFFGGVPSYEQYF
TRBJ2-7	.	TRBV19	CASSKPGQGQYEQYF